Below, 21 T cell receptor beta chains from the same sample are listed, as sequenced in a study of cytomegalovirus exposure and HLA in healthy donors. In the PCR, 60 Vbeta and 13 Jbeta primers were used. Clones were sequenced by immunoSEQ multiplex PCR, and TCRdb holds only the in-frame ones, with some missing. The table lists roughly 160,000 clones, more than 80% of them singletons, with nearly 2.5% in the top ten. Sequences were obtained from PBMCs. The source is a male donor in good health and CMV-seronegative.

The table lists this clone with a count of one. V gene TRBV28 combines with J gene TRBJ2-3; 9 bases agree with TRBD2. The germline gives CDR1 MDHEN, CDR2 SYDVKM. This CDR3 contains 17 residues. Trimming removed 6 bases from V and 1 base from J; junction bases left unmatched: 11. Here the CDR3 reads CASSEAGGPYRTDTQYF. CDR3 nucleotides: TGTGCCAGCAGCGAAGCGGGAGGCCCCTATCGCACAGATACGCAGTATTTT.

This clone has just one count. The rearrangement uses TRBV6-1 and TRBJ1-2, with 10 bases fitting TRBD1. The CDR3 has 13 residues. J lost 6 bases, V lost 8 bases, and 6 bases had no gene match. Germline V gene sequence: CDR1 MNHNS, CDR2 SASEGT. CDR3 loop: CASGGQGKDGYTF. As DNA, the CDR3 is TGTGCCAGCGGGGGACAGGGGAAGGATGGCTACACCTTC.

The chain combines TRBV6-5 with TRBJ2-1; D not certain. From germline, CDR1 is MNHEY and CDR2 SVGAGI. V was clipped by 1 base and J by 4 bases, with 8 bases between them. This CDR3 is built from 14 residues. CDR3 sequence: CASSYFGSYNEQFF. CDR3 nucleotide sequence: TGTGCCAGCAGTTACTTCGGGTCGTACAATGAGCAGTTCTTC.

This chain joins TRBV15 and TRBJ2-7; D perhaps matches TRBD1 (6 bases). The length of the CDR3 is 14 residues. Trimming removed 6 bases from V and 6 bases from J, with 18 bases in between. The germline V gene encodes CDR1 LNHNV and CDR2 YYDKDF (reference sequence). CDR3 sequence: CATRNTGMGSEQYF. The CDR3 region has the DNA TGTGCCACCAGGAACACAGGGATGGGGAGCGAGCAGTACTTC.

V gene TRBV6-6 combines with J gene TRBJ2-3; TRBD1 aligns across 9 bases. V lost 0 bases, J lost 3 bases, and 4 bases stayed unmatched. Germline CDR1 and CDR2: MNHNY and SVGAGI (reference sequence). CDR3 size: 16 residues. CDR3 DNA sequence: TGTGCCAGCAGTTACTCATGGGGGACAGGGACAGATACGCAGTATTTT. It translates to CASSYSWGTGTDTQYF.

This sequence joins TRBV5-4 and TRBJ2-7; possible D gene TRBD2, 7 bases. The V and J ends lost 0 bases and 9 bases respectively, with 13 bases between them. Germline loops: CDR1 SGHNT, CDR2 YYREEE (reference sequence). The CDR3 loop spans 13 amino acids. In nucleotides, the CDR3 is TGTGCCAGCAGCTTGGGAGGGGGGGTCGGGCAGTACTTC. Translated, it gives CASSLGGGVGQYF.

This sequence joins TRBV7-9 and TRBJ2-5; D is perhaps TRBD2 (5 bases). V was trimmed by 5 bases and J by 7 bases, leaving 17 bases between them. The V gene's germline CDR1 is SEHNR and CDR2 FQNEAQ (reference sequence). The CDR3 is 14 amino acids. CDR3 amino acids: CASSPEAGFGTQYF. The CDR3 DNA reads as TGTGCCAGCAGCCCCGAGGCGGGCTTCGGGACCCAGTACTTC. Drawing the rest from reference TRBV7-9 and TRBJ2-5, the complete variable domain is DTGVSQNPRHKITKRGQNVTFRCDPISEHNRLYWYRQTLGQGPEFLTYFQNEAQLEKSRLLSDRFSAERPKGSFSTLEIQRTEQGDSAMYLCASSPEAGFGTQYFGPGTRLLVL.

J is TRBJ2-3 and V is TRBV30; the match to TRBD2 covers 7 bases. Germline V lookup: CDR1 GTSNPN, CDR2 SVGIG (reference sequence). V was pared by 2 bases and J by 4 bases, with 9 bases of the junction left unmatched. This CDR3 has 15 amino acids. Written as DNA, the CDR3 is TGTGCCTGGAGTAGCGGGGTCGGGGGATCAGATACGCAGTATTTT. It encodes CAWSSGVGGSDTQYF.

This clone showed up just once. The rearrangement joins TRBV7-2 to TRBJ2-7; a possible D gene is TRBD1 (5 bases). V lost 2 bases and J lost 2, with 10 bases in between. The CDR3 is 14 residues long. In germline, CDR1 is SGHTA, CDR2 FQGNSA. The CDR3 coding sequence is TGTGCCAGCAGCTTATCGCAGGGCCCCTACGAGCAGTACTTC. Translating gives CASSLSQGPYEQYF.

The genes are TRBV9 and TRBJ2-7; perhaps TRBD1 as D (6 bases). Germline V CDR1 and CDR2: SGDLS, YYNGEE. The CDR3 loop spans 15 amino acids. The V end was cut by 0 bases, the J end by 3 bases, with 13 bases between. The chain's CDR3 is CASSVDVGRGYEQYF. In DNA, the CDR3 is TGTGCCAGCAGCGTAGACGTGGGCAGGGGCTACGAGCAGTACTTC.

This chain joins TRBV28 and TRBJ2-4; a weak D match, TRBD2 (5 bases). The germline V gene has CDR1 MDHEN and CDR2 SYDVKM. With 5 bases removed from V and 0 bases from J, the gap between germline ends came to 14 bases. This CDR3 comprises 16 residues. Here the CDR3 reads CASSTEDFLAKNIQYF. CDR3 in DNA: TGTGCCAGCAGTACAGAGGACTTTTTAGCCAAAAACATTCAGTACTTC.

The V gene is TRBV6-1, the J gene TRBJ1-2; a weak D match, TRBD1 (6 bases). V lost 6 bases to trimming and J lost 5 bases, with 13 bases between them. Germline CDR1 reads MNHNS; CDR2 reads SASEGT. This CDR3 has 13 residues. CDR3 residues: CASRPGGRYGYTF. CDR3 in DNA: TGTGCCAGCAGACCTGGGGGCCGGTATGGCTACACCTTC.

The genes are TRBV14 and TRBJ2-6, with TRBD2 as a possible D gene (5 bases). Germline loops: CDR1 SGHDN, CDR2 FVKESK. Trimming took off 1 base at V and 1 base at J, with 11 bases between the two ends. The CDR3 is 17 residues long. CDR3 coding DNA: TGTGCCAGCAGCCAAGTAGAGTGGAGGTCTGGGGCCAACGTCCTGACTTTC. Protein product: CASSQVEWRSGANVLTF.

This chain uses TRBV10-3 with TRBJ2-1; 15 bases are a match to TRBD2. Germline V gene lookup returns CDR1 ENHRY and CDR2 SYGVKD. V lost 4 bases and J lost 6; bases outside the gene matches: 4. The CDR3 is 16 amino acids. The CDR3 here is CAISGTSGRVSNEQFF. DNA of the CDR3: TGTGCCATCAGTGGGACTAGCGGGAGGGTGTCCAATGAGCAGTTCTTC.

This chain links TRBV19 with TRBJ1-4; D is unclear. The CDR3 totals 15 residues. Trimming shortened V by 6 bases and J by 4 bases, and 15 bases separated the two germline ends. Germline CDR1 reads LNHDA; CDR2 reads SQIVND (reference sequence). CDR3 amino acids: CASRGHHTRNEKLFF. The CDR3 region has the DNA TGTGCCAGTAGGGGCCACCACACCCGTAATGAAAAACTGTTTTTT.

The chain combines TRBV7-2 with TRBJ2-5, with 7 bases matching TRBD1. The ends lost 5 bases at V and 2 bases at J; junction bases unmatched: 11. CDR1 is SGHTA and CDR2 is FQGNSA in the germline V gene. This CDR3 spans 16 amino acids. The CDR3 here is CASSPTRQTGQETQYF. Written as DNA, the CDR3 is TGTGCCAGCAGCCCTACCCGTCAGACAGGGCAAGAGACCCAGTACTTC.

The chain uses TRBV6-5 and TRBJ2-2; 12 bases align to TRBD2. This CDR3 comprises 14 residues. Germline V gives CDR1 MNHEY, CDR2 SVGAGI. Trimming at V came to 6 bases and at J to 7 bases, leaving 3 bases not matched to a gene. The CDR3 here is CASRGLAGFGELFF. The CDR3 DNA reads TGTGCCAGCAGGGGACTAGCGGGTTTCGGGGAGCTGTTTTTT.

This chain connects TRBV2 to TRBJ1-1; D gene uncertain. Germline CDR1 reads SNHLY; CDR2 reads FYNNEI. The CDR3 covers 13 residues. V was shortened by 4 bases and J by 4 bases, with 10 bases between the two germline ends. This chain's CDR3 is CASSVEGGTEAFF. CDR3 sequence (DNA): TGTGCCAGCAGTGTCGAGGGTGGCACTGAAGCTTTCTTT.

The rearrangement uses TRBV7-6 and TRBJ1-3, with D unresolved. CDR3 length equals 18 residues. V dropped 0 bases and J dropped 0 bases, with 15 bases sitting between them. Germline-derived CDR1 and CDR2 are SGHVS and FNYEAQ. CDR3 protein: CASSLAATEIFSGNTIYF. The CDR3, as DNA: TGTGCCAGCAGCTTAGCAGCCACAGAGATCTTCTCTGGAAACACCATATATTTT.

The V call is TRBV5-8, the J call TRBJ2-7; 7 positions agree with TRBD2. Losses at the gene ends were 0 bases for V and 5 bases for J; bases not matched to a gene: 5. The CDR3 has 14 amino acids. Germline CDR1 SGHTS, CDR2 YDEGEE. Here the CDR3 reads CASSLGRGVDEQYF. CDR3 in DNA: TGTGCCAGCAGCTTGGGCCGGGGGGTCGACGAGCAGTACTTC.

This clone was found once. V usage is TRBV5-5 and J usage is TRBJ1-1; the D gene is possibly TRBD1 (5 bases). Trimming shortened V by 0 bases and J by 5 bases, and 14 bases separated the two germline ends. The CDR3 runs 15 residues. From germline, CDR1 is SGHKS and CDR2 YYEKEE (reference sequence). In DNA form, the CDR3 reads TGTGCCAGCAGCTTGGGTGGGGGGTATTGGACTGAAGCTTTCTTT. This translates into CASSLGGGYWTEAFF.